Following are 29 T cell receptor beta chains from one sample sequenced in a study of PD-L1 blockade in urothelial cancer. TCRdb's copy holds only in-frame clones and misses some; the assay was immunoSEQ multiplex PCR. The profile shows around 30,000 clones, over 80% of them singletons. The starting material was PBMCs, obtained around atezolizumab (anti-PD-L1) treatment. All receptors come from a man aged 50-60 years with urothelial cancer.

This clone turned up a few times. The chain carries TRBV5-6 and TRBJ2-7; a weak D match, TRBD1 (5 bases). The V end was cut by 8 bases, the J end by 4 bases, with 22 bases between. Germline CDR1 and CDR2: SGHDT and YYEEEE. CDR3 size: 15 residues. Here the CDR3 reads CASSSLRGRSYEQYV. DNA for the CDR3: TGTGCCAGTTCCTCCCTAAGGGGCAGGTCTTACGAGCAGTACGTC.

In its sample, this clone was seen a few times. J is TRBJ1-1 and V is TRBV5-1; 12 bases are shared with TRBD1. Trimming cost V 3 bases and J 6 bases; bases outside gene matches: 3. The CDR3 covers 14 residues. From germline, CDR1 is SGHRS and CDR2 YFSETQ. The CDR3 loop is CASSSGTGGSEAFF. CDR3 DNA sequence: TGCGCCAGCAGCTCCGGGACAGGGGGCTCTGAAGCTTTCTTT.

The CDR3 DNA reads as TGTGCCAGCAGCTTATGGCCGTACAATGAGCAGTTCTTC. Protein product: CASSLWPYNEQFF. The rearrangement uses TRBV7-8 and TRBJ2-1; D is uncertain. This CDR3 spans 13 amino acids. The germline V gene encodes CDR1 SGHVS and CDR2 FQNEAQ. Trimming pared 2 bases from V and 4 bases from J, leaving 6 bases between.

CDR3 amino acids: CASSSPLTNEKLFF. CDR3 coding DNA: TGTGCCAGCAGCTCTCCCCTCACTAATGAAAAACTGTTTTTT. The rearrangement links TRBV11-2 to TRBJ1-4; D not resolved. The CDR3 sequence is 14 residues long. Germline loops: CDR1 SGHAT, CDR2 FQNNGV. Trimming took off 4 bases at V and 2 bases at J, with 8 bases between the two ends.

The chain joins TRBV4-2 to TRBJ2-3; the match to TRBD2 covers 9 bases. J was trimmed by 0 bases and V by 1 base; bases with no gene match: 5. The CDR3 is 17 residues long. The V gene's germline CDR1 is LGHNA and CDR2 YNFKEQ. The CDR3, as DNA: TGTGCCAGCAGCCAAGGAGGGGGACTAGCTAGCACAGATACGCAGTATTTT. Its translation is CASSQGGGLASTDTQYF.

The chain recombines TRBV19 with TRBJ1-5; D perhaps matches TRBD1 (5 bases). The germline V gene encodes CDR1 LNHDA and CDR2 SQIVND (reference sequence). The germline V and J ends were trimmed by 6 bases and 6 bases, with 21 bases remaining between them. This CDR3 is built from 16 residues. The CDR3 reads CASRGGEGRLSQPQHF. CDR3 nucleotides: TGTGCCAGTAGGGGTGGGGAGGGGCGTTTAAGTCAGCCCCAGCATTTT.

The chain couples TRBV7-2 to TRBJ2-1; D is perhaps TRBD2 (7 bases). The CDR3 length is 16 residues. V was shortened by 0 bases and J by 6 bases, with 15 bases between the two germline ends. Germline V CDR1 and CDR2: SGHTA, FQGNSA. As DNA, the CDR3 is TGTGCCAGCAGCTTAGCGGGGGCGGGAGTAGTCAATGAGCAGTTCTTC. This sequence encodes CASSLAGAGVVNEQFF.

The J gene is TRBJ2-7, the V gene TRBV6-1; perhaps TRBD2 as D (6 bases). The CDR3 has 14 residues. V gave up 4 bases and J gave up 1 base, with 11 bases separating them. Germline lookup yields CDR1 MNHNS and CDR2 SASEGT. In DNA, the CDR3 is TGTGCCAGCAGTGGGGGGGACGGATCCTACGAGCAGTACTTC. Protein product: CASSGGDGSYEQYF.

The J gene is TRBJ2-2, the V gene TRBV7-9; D gene ambiguous. V lost 3 bases and J lost 4, with 9 bases in between. Per the germline V gene, CDR1 is SEHNR and CDR2 is FQNEAQ (reference sequence). The CDR3 is made up of 14 amino acids. The CDR3 DNA reads as TGTGCCAGCAGCTTCTCCTCTTCCACCGGGGAGCTGTTTTTT. It codes for CASSFSSSTGELFF.

V and J are TRBV5-6 and TRBJ1-5; D not certain. The CDR3 runs to 14 residues. Germline loops: CDR1 SGHDT, CDR2 YYEEEE. Trimming took off 4 bases at V and 3 bases at J, with 11 bases between the two ends. Written as DNA, the CDR3 is TGTGCCAGCAGCCTCCGGAGCCTCAATCAGCCCCAGCATTTT. It codes for CASSLRSLNQPQHF.

This chain uses TRBV2 with TRBJ2-5, with a tentative D call TRBD1 (5 bases). The V end was cut by 4 bases, the J end by 4 bases, with 10 bases between. The CDR3 is made up of 13 amino acids. Germline V lookup: CDR1 SNHLY, CDR2 FYNNEI. The CDR3 is CASSVWQGETQYF. CDR3 DNA sequence: TGTGCCAGCAGTGTTTGGCAGGGAGAGACCCAGTACTTC.

The rearrangement uses TRBV5-6 and TRBJ1-1; 10 positions agree with TRBD1. J lost 0 bases, V lost 0 bases, and 5 bases had no gene match. This CDR3 contains 17 residues. CDR1 is SGHDT and CDR2 is YYEEEE in the germline V gene. The CDR3 loop reads CASSLAGTGVMNTEAFF. CDR3 DNA: TGTGCCAGCAGCTTGGCGGGGACAGGGGTGATGAACACTGAAGCTTTCTTT.

The chain employs TRBV10-3 and TRBJ2-1; a weak D match, TRBD1 (6 bases). Trimming shortened V by 7 bases and J by 6 bases, and 13 bases separated the two germline ends. Germline CDR1 reads ENHRY; CDR2 reads SYGVKD. CDR3 size: 13 residues. As DNA, the CDR3 is TGTGCCATCAATGGACAGTTTGGCAATGAGCAGTTCTTC. Residues: CAINGQFGNEQFF.

J is TRBJ1-4 and V is TRBV28; D is unresolved. Looked up from germline, CDR1 is MDHEN and CDR2 is SYDVKM. The V end lost 7 bases, the J end lost 4 bases, and 4 bases lay between the germline ends. The CDR3 has 11 residues. The CDR3 nucleotides are TGTGCCAGCAATATTAATGAAAAACTGTTTTTT. The encoded protein is CASNINEKLFF.

This clone was counted only a few times. The chain employs TRBV6-5 and TRBJ1-2, with D uncertain. This CDR3 is built from 14 residues. CDR1 is MNHEY, CDR2 SVGAGI, per germline. Deletions cut 5 bases from V and 3 bases from J, with 13 bases between. The CDR3 reads CASSPTHRDYGYTF. The CDR3 nucleotides read TGTGCCAGCAGTCCTACCCACCGGGACTATGGCTACACCTTC.

This clone was seen more than once but under ten times. The chain couples TRBV6-1 to TRBJ1-5, with 9 bases aligning to TRBD1. Trimming took 6 bases from V and 9 from J; bases not matched to a gene: 12. Germline assignment: CDR1 MNHNS and CDR2 SASEGT. The CDR3 sequence is 15 residues long. The DNA of the CDR3 is TGTGCCAGCAGGTTTGGGACAGGGCCCGTTGGGCCCCAGCATTTT. Translating gives CASRFGTGPVGPQHF.

V gene TRBV5-1 combines with J gene TRBJ1-5; TRBD1 is a possible D gene (6 bases). The CDR3 spans 14 residues. CDR1 and CDR2 from the germline V gene are SGHRS and YFSETQ. V lost 3 bases, J lost 6 bases, and 13 bases lay in between. The CDR3 nucleotides are TGCGCCAGCAGCTCAGGACAGTACGGTCAGCCCCAGCATTTT. Translating gives CASSSGQYGQPQHF.

This clone appeared a few times. This chain uses TRBV13 with TRBJ1-1, with TRBD1 matching 7 bases. This CDR3 has 15 residues. J lost 0 bases, V lost 6 bases, and 7 bases had no gene match. The germline CDR1 and CDR2 sequences are PRHDT and FYEKMQ (reference sequence). The CDR3 DNA sequence: TGTGCCAGCAGTACCCGACAGGGCCTGAACACTGAAGCTTTCTTT. Protein product: CASSTRQGLNTEAFF. Filled out from reference TRBV13 and TRBJ1-1, the complete variable domain reads AAGVIQSPRHLIKEKRETATLKCYPIPRHDTVYWYQQGPGQDPQFLISFYEKMQSDKGSIPDRFSAQQFSDYHSELNMSSLELGDSALYFCASSTRQGLNTEAFFGQGTRLTVV.

The chain links TRBV6-6 to TRBJ2-7, with a tentative D call TRBD1 (6 bases). This CDR3 spans 11 amino acids. Trimming stripped 4 bases from V and 6 bases from J, with 7 bases between. Germline V gene sequence: CDR1 MNHNY, CDR2 SVGAGI (reference sequence). CDR3: CASSLGGEQYV. DNA for the CDR3: TGTGCCAGCAGTTTAGGGGGCGAGCAGTACGTC.

The V gene is TRBV7-6, the J gene TRBJ2-3; 10 bases fit TRBD2. The V and J ends lost 6 bases and 2 bases, in that order; junction bases with no gene match: 5. In germline, CDR1 is SGHVS, CDR2 FNYEAQ. The CDR3 runs to 15 residues. The CDR3 loop reads CASRRTSGVTDTQYF. The CDR3 DNA reads TGTGCCAGCAGACGCACTAGCGGGGTCACAGATACGCAGTATTTT.

This chain uses TRBV7-2 with TRBJ2-1; 7 bases agree with TRBD2. V shed 4 bases and J 10 bases; nucleotides not matched to a gene: 4. CDR1 SGHTA and CDR2 FQGNSA come from the germline V gene. The CDR3 sequence is 12 residues long. The CDR3 here is CASSSLAGEQFF. The DNA of the CDR3 is TGTGCCAGCAGCTCCTTAGCGGGCGAGCAGTTCTTC.

This clone was seen only once. The chain recombines TRBV6-1 with TRBJ2-5, with D possibly being TRBD1 (7 bases). Germline CDR1 MNHNS, CDR2 SASEGT. This CDR3 contains 15 residues. Between the trimmed V and J ends, which lost 4 bases and 8 bases, there was a span of 20 bases. Here the CDR3 DNA reads TGTGCCAGCAGTGCACTAGGAGGGGGCTCAGGAACCCAGTACTTC. Residues: CASSALGGGSGTQYF.

About this clone: The junction departs from the called germline gene at one end, perhaps through a read error. V and J are TRBV7-7 and TRBJ2-5; D is unresolved. The length of the CDR3 is 13 residues. Germline values: CDR1 SSHAT, CDR2 FNYEAQ (reference sequence). CDR3 sequence: CASSLNLQETQYF. CDR3 DNA sequence: TGTGCTAGCAGCTTAAATCTGCAAGAGACCCAGTACTTC.

This clone was seen only a few times. The V gene is TRBV5-1, the J gene TRBJ2-7, with 9 bases identical to TRBD1. This CDR3 contains 15 residues. V was pared by 4 bases and J by 1 base, with 6 bases of the junction left unmatched. Germline-derived CDR1 and CDR2 are SGHRS and YFSETQ. The CDR3 sequence: CASSPGGTGSYEQYF. CDR3 in DNA: TGCGCCAGCAGCCCTGGAGGGACAGGGTCCTACGAGCAGTACTTC.

This chain connects TRBV28 to TRBJ1-2; D remains ambiguous. This CDR3 is 13 amino acids long. Germline CDR1 is MDHEN and CDR2 is SYDVKM. Trimming cost V 7 bases and J 3 bases, with 12 bases left between them. This chain's CDR3 is CASKSSLDYGYTF. The CDR3 DNA is TGTGCCAGCAAGAGTAGCCTCGACTATGGCTACACCTTC.

CDR3 amino acids: CASSLVSRTDHINYGYTF. CDR3 sequence (DNA): TGTGCCAGCAGCTTAGTATCGAGGACAGATCATATTAACTATGGCTACACCTTC. V and J are TRBV7-9 and TRBJ1-2, with a tentative D call TRBD1 (6 bases). Trimming left V 1 base short and J 1 base short, with 19 bases between. Per germline, CDR1 SEHNR and CDR2 FQNEAQ (reference sequence). The CDR3 has 18 residues.

This clone was detected only a few times. The rearrangement links TRBV6-5 to TRBJ1-1; 10 bases match TRBD1. Unmatched junction bases numbered 2, after V lost 0 bases and J lost 7 bases. CDR3 length: 14 amino acids. Germline values: CDR1 MNHEY, CDR2 SVGAGI. The DNA for the CDR3 is TGTGCCAGCAGTTACTCGAGGGACAGGGGTGAAGCTTTCTTT. It codes for CASSYSRDRGEAFF.

The chain is built from TRBV5-1 and TRBJ1-5, with TRBD1 identical over 7 bases. CDR3 length: 14 residues. Trimming at V came to 4 bases and at J to 2 bases, leaving 3 bases not matched to a gene. In germline, CDR1 is SGHRS, CDR2 YFSETQ. The chain's CDR3 is CASSIGQGNQPQHF. CDR3 sequence (DNA): TGCGCCAGCAGCATCGGACAGGGCAATCAGCCCCAGCATTTT.

CDR3 loop: CASSERQDSTDTQYF. The CDR3 DNA sequence: TGTGCCAGCAGTGAACGGCAGGACTCCACAGATACGCAGTATTTT. The gene calls are TRBV2 and TRBJ2-3; weak D call: TRBD2 (5 bases). The CDR3 length is 15 residues. CDR1 and CDR2 from the germline V gene are SNHLY and FYNNEI. V was clipped by 2 bases and J by 2 bases, with 11 bases between them.